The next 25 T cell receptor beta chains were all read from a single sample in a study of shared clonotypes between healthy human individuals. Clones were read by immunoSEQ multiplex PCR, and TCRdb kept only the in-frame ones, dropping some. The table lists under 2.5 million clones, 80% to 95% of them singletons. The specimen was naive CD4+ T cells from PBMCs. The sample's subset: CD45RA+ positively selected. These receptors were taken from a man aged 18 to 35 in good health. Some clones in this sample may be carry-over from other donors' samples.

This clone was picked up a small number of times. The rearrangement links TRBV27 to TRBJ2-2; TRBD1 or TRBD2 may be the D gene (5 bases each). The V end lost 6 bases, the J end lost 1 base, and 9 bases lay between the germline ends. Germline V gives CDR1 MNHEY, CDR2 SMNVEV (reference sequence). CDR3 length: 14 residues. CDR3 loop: CASRGTRNTGELFF. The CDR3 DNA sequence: TGTGCCAGCAGGGGGACGAGGAACACCGGGGAGCTGTTTTTT.

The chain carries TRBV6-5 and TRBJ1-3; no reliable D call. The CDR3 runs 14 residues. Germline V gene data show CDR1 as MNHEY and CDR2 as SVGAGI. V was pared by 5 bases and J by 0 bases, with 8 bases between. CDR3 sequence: CASSRLGSGNTIYF. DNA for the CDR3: TGTGCCAGCAGTCGTCTAGGCTCTGGAAACACCATATATTTT.

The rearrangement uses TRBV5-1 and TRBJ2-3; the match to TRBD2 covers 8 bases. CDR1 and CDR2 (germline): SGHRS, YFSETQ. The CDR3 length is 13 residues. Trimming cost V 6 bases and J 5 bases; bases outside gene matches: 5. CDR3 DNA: TGCGCCAGCAAAGCGGGAGAGAAAGATACGCAGTATTTT. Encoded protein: CASKAGEKDTQYF.

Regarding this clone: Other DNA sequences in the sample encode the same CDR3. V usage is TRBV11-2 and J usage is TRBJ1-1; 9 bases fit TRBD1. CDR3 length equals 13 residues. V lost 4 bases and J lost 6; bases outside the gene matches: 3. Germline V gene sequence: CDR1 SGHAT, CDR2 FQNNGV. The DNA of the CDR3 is TGTGCCAGCAGCTCGGACAGGGGTGCTGAAGCTTTCTTT. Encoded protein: CASSSDRGAEAFF. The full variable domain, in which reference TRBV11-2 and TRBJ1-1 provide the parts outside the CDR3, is EAGVAQSPRYKIIEKRQSVAFWCNPISGHATLYWYQQILGQGPKLLIQFQNNGVVDDSQLPKDRFSAERLKGVDSTLKIQPAKLEDSAVYLCASSSDRGAEAFFGQGTRLTVV.

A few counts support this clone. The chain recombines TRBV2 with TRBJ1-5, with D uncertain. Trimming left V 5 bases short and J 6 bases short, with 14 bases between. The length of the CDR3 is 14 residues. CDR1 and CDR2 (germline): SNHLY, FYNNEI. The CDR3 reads CASSWASGPQPQHF. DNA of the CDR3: TGTGCCAGCAGTTGGGCGTCGGGCCCTCAGCCCCAGCATTTT.

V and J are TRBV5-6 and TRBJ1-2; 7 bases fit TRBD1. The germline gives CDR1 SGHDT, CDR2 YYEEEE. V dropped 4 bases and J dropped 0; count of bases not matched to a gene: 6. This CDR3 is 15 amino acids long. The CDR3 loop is CASSKGAFSNYGYTF. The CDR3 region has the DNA TGTGCCAGCAGCAAGGGGGCTTTTTCTAACTATGGCTACACCTTC.

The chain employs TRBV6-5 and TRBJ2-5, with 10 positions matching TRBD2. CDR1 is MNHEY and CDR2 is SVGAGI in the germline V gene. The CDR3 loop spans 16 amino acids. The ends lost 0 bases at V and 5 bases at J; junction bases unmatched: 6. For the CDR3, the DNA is TGTGCCAGCAGTTACTCGGTCACTAGCGGGAAGGAGACCCAGTACTTC. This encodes CASSYSVTSGKETQYF.

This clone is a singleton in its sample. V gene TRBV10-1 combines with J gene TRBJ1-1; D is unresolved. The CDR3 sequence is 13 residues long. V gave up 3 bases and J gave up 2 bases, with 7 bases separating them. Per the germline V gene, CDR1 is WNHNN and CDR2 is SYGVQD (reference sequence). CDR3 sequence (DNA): TGCGCCAGCAGTGATCGCGGCAACACTGAAGCTTTCTTT. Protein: CASSDRGNTEAFF.

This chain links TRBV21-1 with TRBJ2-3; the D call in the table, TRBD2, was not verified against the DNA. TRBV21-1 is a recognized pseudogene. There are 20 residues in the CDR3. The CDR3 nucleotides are TGTGCCAGCAGCAGTGGGACTAGCGGGAGGGCCAGTTATAGCACAGATACGCAGTATTTT. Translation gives CASSSGTSGRASYSTDTQYF.

The CDR3 region has the DNA TGTGCCAGCACCACCGGGGCTAGCGGGGGGGATGAGCAGTTCTTC. It is translated as CASTTGASGGDEQFF. This chain joins TRBV28 and TRBJ2-1, with TRBD2 identical over 12 bases. This CDR3 has 15 amino acids. Unmatched junction bases numbered 9, after V lost 7 bases and J lost 8 bases. Germline V gene lookup returns CDR1 MDHEN and CDR2 SYDVKM.

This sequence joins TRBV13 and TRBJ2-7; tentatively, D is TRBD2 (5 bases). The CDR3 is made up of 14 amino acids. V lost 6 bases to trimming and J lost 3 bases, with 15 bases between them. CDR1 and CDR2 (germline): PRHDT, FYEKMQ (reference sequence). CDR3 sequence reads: CASSYRTANYEQYF. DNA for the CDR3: TGTGCCAGCAGTTATCGGACTGCCAACTACGAGCAGTACTTC.

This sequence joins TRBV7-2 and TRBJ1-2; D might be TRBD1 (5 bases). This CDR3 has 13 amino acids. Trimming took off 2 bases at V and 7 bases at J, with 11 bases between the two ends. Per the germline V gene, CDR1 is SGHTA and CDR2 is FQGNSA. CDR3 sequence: CASSLLSRGGYTF. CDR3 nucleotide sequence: TGTGCCAGCAGCTTACTTTCAAGGGGTGGCTACACCTTC.

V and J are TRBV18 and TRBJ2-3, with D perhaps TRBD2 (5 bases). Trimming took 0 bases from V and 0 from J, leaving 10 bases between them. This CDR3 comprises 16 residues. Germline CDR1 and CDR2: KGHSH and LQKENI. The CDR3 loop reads CASSPPKRFSTDTQYF. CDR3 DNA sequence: TGTGCCAGCTCACCACCTAAGCGGTTTAGCACAGATACGCAGTATTTT.

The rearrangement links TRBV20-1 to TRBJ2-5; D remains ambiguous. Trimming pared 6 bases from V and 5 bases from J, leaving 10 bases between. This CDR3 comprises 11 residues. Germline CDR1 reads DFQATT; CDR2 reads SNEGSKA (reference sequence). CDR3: CSAQVGETQYF. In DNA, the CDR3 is TGCAGTGCACAAGTAGGCGAGACCCAGTACTTC.

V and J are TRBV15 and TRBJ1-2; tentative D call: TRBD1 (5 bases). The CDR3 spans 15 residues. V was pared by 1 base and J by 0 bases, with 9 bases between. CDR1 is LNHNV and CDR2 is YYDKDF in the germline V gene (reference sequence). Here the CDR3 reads CATSRGDRANYGYTF. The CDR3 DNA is TGTGCCACCAGCAGAGGTGACAGAGCTAACTATGGCTACACCTTC. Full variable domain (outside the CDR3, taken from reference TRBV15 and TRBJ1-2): DAMVIQNPRYQVTQFGKPVTLSCSQTLNHNVMYWYQQKSSQAPKLLFHYYDKDFNNEADTPDNFQSRRPNTSFCFLDIRSPGLGDTAMYLCATSRGDRANYGYTFGSGTRLTVV.

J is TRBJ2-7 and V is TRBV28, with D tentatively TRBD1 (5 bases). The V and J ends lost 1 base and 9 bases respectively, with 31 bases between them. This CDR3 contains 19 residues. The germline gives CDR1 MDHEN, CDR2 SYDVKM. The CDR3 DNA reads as TGTGCCAGCAGTTTATCCATAACCCGAGACAGTTTAAATGCTCTCTGGCAGTACTTC. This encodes CASSLSITRDSLNALWQYF.

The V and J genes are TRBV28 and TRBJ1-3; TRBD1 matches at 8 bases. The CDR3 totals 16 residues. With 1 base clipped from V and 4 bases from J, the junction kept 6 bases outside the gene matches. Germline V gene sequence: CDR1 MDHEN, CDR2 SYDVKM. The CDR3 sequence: CASSLSGGAGGNTIYF. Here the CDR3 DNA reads TGTGCCAGCAGTTTATCAGGGGGCGCTGGAGGAAACACCATATATTTT.

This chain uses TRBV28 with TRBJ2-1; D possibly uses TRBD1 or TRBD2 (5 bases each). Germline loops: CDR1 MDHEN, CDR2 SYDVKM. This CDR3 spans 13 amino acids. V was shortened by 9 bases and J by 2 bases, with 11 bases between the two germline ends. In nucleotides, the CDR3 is TGTGCCAGTCGGGACGATCCCTACAATGAGCAGTTCTTC. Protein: CASRDDPYNEQFF. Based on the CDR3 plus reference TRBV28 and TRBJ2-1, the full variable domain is DVKVTQSSRYLVKRTGEKVFLECVQDMDHENMFWYRQDPGLGLRLIYFSYDVKMKEKGDIPEGYSVSREKKERFSLILESASTNQTSMYLCASRDDPYNEQFFGPGTRLTVL.

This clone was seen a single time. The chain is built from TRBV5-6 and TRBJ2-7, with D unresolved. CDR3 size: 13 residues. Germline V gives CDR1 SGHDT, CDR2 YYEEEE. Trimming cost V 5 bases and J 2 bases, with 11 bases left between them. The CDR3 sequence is CASRPAGTYEQYF. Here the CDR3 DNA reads TGTGCCAGCAGACCTGCTGGAACCTACGAGCAGTACTTC.

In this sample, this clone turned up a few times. The CDR3, as DNA: TGCGCCAGCAGCCAAGAACGGCCGAACACTGAAGCTTTCTTT. Protein sequence: CASSQERPNTEAFF. The gene calls are TRBV4-1 and TRBJ1-1; D is ambiguous. V dropped 0 bases and J dropped 1 base, with 6 bases sitting between them. CDR1 MGHRA and CDR2 YSYEKL come from the germline V gene. This CDR3 spans 14 amino acids.

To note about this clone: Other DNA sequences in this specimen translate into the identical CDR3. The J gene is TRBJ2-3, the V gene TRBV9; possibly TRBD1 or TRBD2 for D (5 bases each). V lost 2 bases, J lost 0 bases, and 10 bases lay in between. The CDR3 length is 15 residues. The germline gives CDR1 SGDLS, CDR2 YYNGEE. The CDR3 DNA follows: TGTGCCAGCAGCGTGGGGGTGGGGAGCACAGATACGCAGTATTTT. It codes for CASSVGVGSTDTQYF.

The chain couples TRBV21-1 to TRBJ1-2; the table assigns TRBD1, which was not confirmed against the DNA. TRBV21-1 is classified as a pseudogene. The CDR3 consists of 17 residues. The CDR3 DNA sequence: TGTGCCAGCAGCAAAGCCGACAGGACAGGGGGCTTCTATGGCTACACCTTC. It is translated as CASSKADRTGGFYGYTF.

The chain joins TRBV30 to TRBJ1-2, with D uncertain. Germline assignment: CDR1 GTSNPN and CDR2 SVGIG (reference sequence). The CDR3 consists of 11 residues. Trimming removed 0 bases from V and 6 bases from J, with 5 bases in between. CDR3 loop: CAWSVGNGYTF. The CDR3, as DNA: TGTGCCTGGAGTGTTGGCAATGGCTACACCTTC.

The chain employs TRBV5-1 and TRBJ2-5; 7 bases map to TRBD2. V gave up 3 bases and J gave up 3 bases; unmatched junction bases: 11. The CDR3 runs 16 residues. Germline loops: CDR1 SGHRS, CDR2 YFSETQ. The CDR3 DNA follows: TGCGCCAGCAGCTCCGTGCTAGCGGACTCCAAAGAGACCCAGTACTTC. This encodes CASSSVLADSKETQYF.

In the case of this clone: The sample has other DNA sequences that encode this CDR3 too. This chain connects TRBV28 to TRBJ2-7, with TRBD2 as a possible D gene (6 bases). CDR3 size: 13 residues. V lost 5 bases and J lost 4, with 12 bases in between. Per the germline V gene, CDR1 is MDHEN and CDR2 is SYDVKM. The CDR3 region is CASSPGTLYEQYF. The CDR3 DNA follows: TGTGCCAGCAGTCCCGGGACTCTATACGAGCAGTACTTC.